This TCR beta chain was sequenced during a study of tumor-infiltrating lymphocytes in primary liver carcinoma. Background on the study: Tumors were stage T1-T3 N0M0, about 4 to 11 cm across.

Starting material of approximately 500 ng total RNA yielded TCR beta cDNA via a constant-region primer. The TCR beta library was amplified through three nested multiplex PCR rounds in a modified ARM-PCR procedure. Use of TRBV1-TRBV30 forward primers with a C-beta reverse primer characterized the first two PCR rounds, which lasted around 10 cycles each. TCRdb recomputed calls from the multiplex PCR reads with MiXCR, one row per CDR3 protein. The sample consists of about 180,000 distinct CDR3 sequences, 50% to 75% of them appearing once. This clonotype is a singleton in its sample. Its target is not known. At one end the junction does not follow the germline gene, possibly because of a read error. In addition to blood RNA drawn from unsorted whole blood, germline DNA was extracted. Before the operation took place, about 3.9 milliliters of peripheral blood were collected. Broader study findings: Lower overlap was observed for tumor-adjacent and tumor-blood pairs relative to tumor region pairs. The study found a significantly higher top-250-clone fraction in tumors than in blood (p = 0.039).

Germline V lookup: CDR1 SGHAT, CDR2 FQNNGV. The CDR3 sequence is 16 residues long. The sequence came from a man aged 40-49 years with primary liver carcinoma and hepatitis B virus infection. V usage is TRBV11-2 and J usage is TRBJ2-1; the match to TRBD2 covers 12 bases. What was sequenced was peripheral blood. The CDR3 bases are TGTGCCGGCAGCACCCTGACTAGCGGGAGATACAATGGGCAGTTCTTC. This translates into CAGSTLTSGRYNGQFF.